This T cell receptor beta chain is drawn from a study of persistence of HIV-infected CD4 T cells. Study results and limitations: TCRbeta richness was lower in CMV- and Gag-responding cells than in anti-CD3/anti-CD28-responding cells. TCR oligoclonality correlated with proviral oligoclonality in the same sorted populations. Degenerate expanded CDR3beta sequences were enriched among CMV- and Gag-responding cells.

This clone was counted once. Its antigen is as yet unknown. Sequencing used immunoSEQ version 4 in survey mode. Generated by immunoSEQ multiplex PCR, the TCRdb table keeps only in-frame clones and is missing some. This sample has more than 30,000 clones, with 75% to 90% found just once. CDR3 length: 14 residues. V lost 7 bases and J 5 bases, leaving 17 bases between the germline ends. Germline-derived CDR1 and CDR2 are LNHDA and SQIVND (reference sequence). The stimulus was an HIV-1 Gag 15-mer peptide pool, 0.85 to 1 ug/peptide/mL. Memory cells lacking CD40L and CD69 with high CD45RO were sorted. For around 17 hours, CD8-depleted PBMCs received anti-CD28/CD49d costimulation, a CD40-blocking antibody and enfuvirtide.

V usage is TRBV19 and J usage is TRBJ1-1; weak D call: TRBD1 (5 bases). This TCR came from an adult with HIV. The donor label of this sample is uncertain. The sequencing used cultured CD4+ T cells from PBMCs, collected from a patient who received antiretroviral therapy. CDR3 residues: CASKPQGVGTEAFF. The CDR3, as DNA: TGTGCCAGTAAGCCTCAGGGCGTGGGGACTGAAGCTTTCTTT.